The sequence of this T cell receptor (beta chain) was determined in a study of STAT5B mutations in CD4+ large granular lymphocyte leukemia. Study outcomes and limitations: Top patient clones used TRBV06 genes more often: 8/27 versus 2/35 in controls. Approximately 25% of private leukemic clonotypes occurred rarely in other patients' non-leukemic repertoires.

Some clones are missing from TCRdb's copy, which holds only in-frame ones; the method was immunoSEQ multiplex PCR. The repertoire has around 28,000 clones, roughly 70% of them found once; the top ten carry around 1.1%. Trimming took off 0 bases at V and 1 base at J, with 10 bases between the two ends. CDR1 and CDR2 from the germline V gene are KGHSH and LQKENI. The CDR3 is made up of 16 amino acids. As to this clone: Its specificity is not known.

This TCR was sampled from a human donor in good health. V gene TRBV18 combines with J gene TRBJ2-4; a possible D gene is TRBD2 (5 bases). Sequencing was carried out using CD4+ T cells from blood buffy coats. CDR3 bases: TGTGCCAGCTCACCACCGAGGGTTGGGGCCAAAAACATTCAGTACTTC. Its translation: CASSPPRVGAKNIQYF. The full variable domain, with the rest looked up from reference TRBV18 and TRBJ2-4, is NAGVMQNPRHLVRRRGQEARLRCSPMKGHSHVYWYRQLPEEGLKFMVYLQKENIIDESGMPKERFSAEFPKEGPSILRIQQVVRGDSAAYFCASSPPRVGAKNIQYFGAGTRLSVL.